This record concerns one T cell receptor (beta chain) sequence. As yet, its antigen is unknown. Germline V lookup: CDR1 MNHNS, CDR2 SASEGT. The CDR3 has 15 amino acids. The record originates from a study of T cells expressing NK-cell markers. Study background: Among the eight sequenced donors, seven tested HCMV-seropositive and one tested seronegative.

TCRdb re-called the 5' RACE reads and catalogs CDR3 proteins one per entry, DNA excluded. Found here are around 180,000 distinct CDR3 sequences; the top ten clones hold around 20%. Study-level findings and limits: Also leading the CD3+CD56-NKG2C+ fraction in a handful of donors were these clonotypes.

This sequence joins TRBV6-1 and TRBJ1-5; TCRdb names TRBD1, which stays unverified in the absence of DNA. The sample was blood T cells: a sorted CD56 or NKG2C T cell subset, CD4+ or CD8+ T cells, or bulk PBMC T cells (not recorded which). The sequence came from a man aged 18-69 years in good health. The CDR3 sequence: CASSELRDSGQPQHF.